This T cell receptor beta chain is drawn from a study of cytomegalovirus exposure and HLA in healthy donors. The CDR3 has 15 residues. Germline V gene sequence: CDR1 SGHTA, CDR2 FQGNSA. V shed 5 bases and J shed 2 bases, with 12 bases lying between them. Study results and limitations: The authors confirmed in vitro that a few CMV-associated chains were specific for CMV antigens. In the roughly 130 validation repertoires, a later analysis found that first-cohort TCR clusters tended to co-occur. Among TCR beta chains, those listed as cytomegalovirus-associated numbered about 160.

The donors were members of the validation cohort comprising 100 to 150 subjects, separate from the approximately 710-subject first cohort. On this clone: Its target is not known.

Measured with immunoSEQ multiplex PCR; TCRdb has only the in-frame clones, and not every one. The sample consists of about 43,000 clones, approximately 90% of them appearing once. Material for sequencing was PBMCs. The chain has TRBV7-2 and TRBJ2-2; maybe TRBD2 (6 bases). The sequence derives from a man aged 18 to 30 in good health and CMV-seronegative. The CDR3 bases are TGTGCCAGCAGCGCCGCCGGGACTAACACCGGGGAGCTGTTTTTT. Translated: CASSAAGTNTGELFF.